Below, 10 T cell receptor beta chains from the same sample are listed, as sequenced in a study of cytomegalovirus exposure and HLA in healthy donors. A multiplex PCR was run with 60 Vbeta primers and 13 Jbeta primers. Repertoires were generated with immunoSEQ multiplex PCR, while TCRdb's copy carries only in-frame clones and drops some. The data show 250,000 or so clones, about nine tenths seen once. Material for sequencing was PBMCs. The source is a girl between 2 and 10 years old in good health and CMV-seronegative.

The chain uses TRBV7-2 and TRBJ2-7; 7 bases are shared with TRBD2. J was trimmed by 3 bases and V by 0 bases; bases with no gene match: 2. From germline, CDR1 is SGHTA and CDR2 FQGNSA. This CDR3 has 14 amino acids. The CDR3 coding sequence is TGTGCCAGCAGCTTAGCAGCGGGGCTCTACGAGCAGTACTTC. Translation: CASSLAAGLYEQYF.

The chain links TRBV5-1 to TRBJ2-2; tentative D call: TRBD1 (6 bases). Germline V CDR1 and CDR2: SGHRS, YFSETQ. The germline V and J ends were trimmed by 7 bases and 4 bases, with 11 bases remaining between them. The CDR3 runs 13 residues. CDR3 in amino acids: CASGRGPTGELFF. The CDR3 DNA reads TGCGCCAGCGGCAGGGGACCCACCGGGGAGCTGTTTTTT.

The V and J genes are TRBV6-5 and TRBJ2-3, with 12 bases lining up with TRBD2. CDR3 length: 14 amino acids. Germline loops: CDR1 MNHEY, CDR2 SVGAGI. V shed 8 bases and J 2 bases; nucleotides not matched to a gene: 2. The CDR3 reads CASGLAGNTDTQYF. In nucleotides, the CDR3 is TGTGCCAGCGGACTAGCGGGGAACACAGATACGCAGTATTTT.

This clone was seen only once. The chain is built from TRBV6-5 and TRBJ1-4; 7 bases are a match to TRBD1. Germline CDR1 is MNHEY and CDR2 is SVGAGI. V lost 6 bases and J lost 6; bases outside the gene matches: 4. There are 13 residues in the CDR3. For the CDR3, the DNA is TGTGCCAGCAGACAGGGGCGGCATGAAAAACTGTTTTTT. Its translation: CASRQGRHEKLFF.

The chain joins TRBV4-2 to TRBJ1-2, with 7 bases that match TRBD1. The junction had 10 bases not matched to a gene; V was cut back by 1 base and J by 5 bases. The CDR3 sequence is 16 residues long. Looked up from germline, CDR1 is LGHNA and CDR2 is YNFKEQ. The CDR3 DNA sequence: TGTGCCAGCAGCCAAGGGGACAGCTTGCCAGGGTATGGCTACACCTTC. Translated: CASSQGDSLPGYGYTF.

The chain links TRBV30 to TRBJ1-5; maybe TRBD1 (6 bases). The V gene's germline CDR1 is GTSNPN and CDR2 SVGIG (reference sequence). The CDR3 length is 13 residues. The V end was cut by 5 bases, the J end by 0 bases, with 8 bases between. The CDR3 DNA is TGTGCCTGGGGACAGTATAGCAATCAGCCCCAGCATTTT. Protein product: CAWGQYSNQPQHF.

The chain links TRBV6-1 to TRBJ2-1; TRBD1 matches 11 bases. CDR3 length: 14 amino acids. J gave up 7 bases and V 6 bases, and 5 bases lay outside the gene matches. Germline V gene data show CDR1 as MNHNS and CDR2 as SASEGT. DNA for the CDR3: TGTGCCAGCAGAGGACAGGGGGCCTTAAATGAGCAGTTCTTC. Translated, it gives CASRGQGALNEQFF.

The rearrangement links TRBV7-9 to TRBJ2-7, with 7 bases identical to TRBD1. The CDR3 extends over 15 amino acids. Germline-derived CDR1 and CDR2 are SEHNR and FQNEAQ (reference sequence). V shed 4 bases and J 3 bases; nucleotides not matched to a gene: 9. This chain's CDR3 is CASSSTAGGSYEQYF. CDR3 sequence (DNA): TGTGCCAGCAGCTCCACGGCAGGGGGAAGCTACGAGCAGTACTTC.

The chain recombines TRBV28 with TRBJ2-2; D is perhaps TRBD1 (5 bases). CDR3 length: 15 amino acids. Looked up from germline, CDR1 is MDHEN and CDR2 is SYDVKM. V was clipped by 9 bases and J by 6 bases, with 20 bases between them. This chain's CDR3 is CASIPTARQSGELFF. In DNA, the CDR3 is TGTGCCAGTATTCCGACAGCCCGGCAATCCGGGGAGCTGTTTTTT.

J is TRBJ1-4 and V is TRBV27; D is unclear. This CDR3 comprises 12 residues. The V gene lost 6 bases and the J gene lost 7 bases, with 9 bases spanning the gap. Germline assignment: CDR1 MNHEY and CDR2 SMNVEV (reference sequence). The DNA for the CDR3 is TGTGCCAGCAGAGCGCTCGGTGAAAAACTGTTTTTT. Its protein product is CASRALGEKLFF. Supplemented by reference TRBV27 and TRBJ1-4, the full variable domain reads EAQVTQNPRYLITVTGKKLTVTCSQNMNHEYMSWYRQDPGLGLRQIYYSMNVEVTDKGDVPEGYKVSRKEKRNFPLILESPSPNQTSLYFCASRALGEKLFFGSGTQLSVL.